The entry below describes one TCR beta chain. Its antigen is undetermined. This sample was taken from a study of shared clonotypes between healthy human individuals. Study-wide results and caveats: Naive CD4 clonotype sharing across a handful of donors was 4% to 5%.

Every immunoSEQ plate was one replicate of a subset's evenly spread DNA. Produced via immunoSEQ multiplex PCR; TCRdb's table is partial and in-frame only. The data contain 740,000 or so clones, around 73% of them seen just once; the ten biggest clones take up roughly 1.9%. Germline V lookup: CDR1 SEHNR, CDR2 FQNEAQ (reference sequence). The V and J ends lost 4 bases and 2 bases respectively, with 5 bases between them. CDR3 length: 12 amino acids. This TCR was recovered from a woman in her twenties or thirties in good health. The sequencing input was memory CD4+ T cells sorted from blood. Stated subset: CD45RA-negative fraction. The J gene is TRBJ1-1, the V gene TRBV7-9; no firm D call. CDR3 coding DNA: TGTGCCAGCAGCTCTAGTAACACTGAAGCTTTCTTT. Translation: CASSSSNTEAFF. The complete variable domain, with remaining parts taken from reference TRBV7-9 and TRBJ1-1, reads DTGVSQNPRHKITKRGQNVTFRCDPISEHNRLYWYRQTLGQGPEFLTYFQNEAQLEKSRLLSDRFSAERPKGSFSTLEIQRTEQGDSAMYLCASSSSNTEAFFGQGTRLTVV.